In its sample, the clone carrying this T cell receptor (beta chain) was seen many times. This entry comes from a study of T cells in Graves' hyperthyroidism and ophthalmopathy. Trimming at V came to 4 bases and at J to 6 bases, leaving 2 bases not matched to a gene. The CDR3 length is 11 residues. Germline V CDR1 and CDR2: SQVTM, ANQGSEA. Researchers took RNA transcripts and amplified the TCR beta CDR3 regions from them. RT-PCR in the first round (using the HTBI primer set) targeted the TCR CDR3. TCRdb re-derived calls from the multiplex PCR reads in MiXCR, one entry per CDR3 protein. This table has around 260,000 distinct CDR3 sequences, 20% to 25% appearing once.

The clonotype comes from a man aged 40-49 years with Graves' hyperthyroidism that later progressed to Graves' ophthalmopathy. The rearrangement uses TRBV29-1 and TRBJ1-2, with 7 positions matching TRBD1. The sequenced sample was blood. In DNA, the CDR3 is TGCAGCGTTGTCAGGGGGGATGGCTACACCTTC. This encodes CSVVRGDGYTF.